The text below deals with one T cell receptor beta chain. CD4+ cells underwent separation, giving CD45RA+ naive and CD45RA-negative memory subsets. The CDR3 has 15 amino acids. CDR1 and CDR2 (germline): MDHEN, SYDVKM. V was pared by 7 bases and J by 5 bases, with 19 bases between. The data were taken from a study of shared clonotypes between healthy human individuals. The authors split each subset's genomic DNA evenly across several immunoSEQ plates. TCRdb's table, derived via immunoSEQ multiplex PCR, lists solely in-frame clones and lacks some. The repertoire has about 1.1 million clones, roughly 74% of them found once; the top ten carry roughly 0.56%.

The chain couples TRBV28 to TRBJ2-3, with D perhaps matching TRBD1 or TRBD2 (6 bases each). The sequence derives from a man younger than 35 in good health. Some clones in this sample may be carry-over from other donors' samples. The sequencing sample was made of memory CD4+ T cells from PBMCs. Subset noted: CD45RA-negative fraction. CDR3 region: CASKENRGPGDTQYF. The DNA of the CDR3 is TGTGCCAGCAAGGAAAACCGGGGGCCGGGAGATACGCAGTATTTT.